One sample yielded the 17 T cell receptor beta chains listed below, sequenced in a study of cytomegalovirus exposure and HLA in healthy donors. 13 Jbeta primers and 60 Vbeta primers were used for the PCR. Sequencing used immunoSEQ multiplex PCR; TCRdb keeps in-frame clones, though not all of them. The profile shows about 98,000 clones, about 74% of them singletons. The sample was PBMCs. These receptors came from a male donor in good health and CMV-seronegative.

Only a few counts were recorded for this clone. This sequence joins TRBV27 and TRBJ2-7; the D gene is possibly TRBD2 (5 bases). The V gene's germline CDR1 is MNHEY and CDR2 SMNVEV (reference sequence). V lost 6 bases and J lost 2, with 17 bases in between. This CDR3 spans 15 amino acids. The CDR3 bases are TGTGCCAGCAGGGTCGGGGTGTTGGGAGCCTACGAGCAGTACTTC. Protein sequence: CASRVGVLGAYEQYF.

The chain couples TRBV4-3 to TRBJ2-1; 11 bases fit TRBD2. This CDR3 region has 17 residues. Germline CDR1 is LGHNA and CDR2 is YSLEER. Germline trimming cut 3 bases from V and 8 bases from J; bases unmatched to any gene: 12. CDR3 sequence: CASSQGFTSGSIDEQFF. CDR3 bases: TGCGCCAGCAGCCAGGGGTTTACTAGCGGGAGCATCGATGAGCAGTTCTTC.

This chain links TRBV15 with TRBJ2-2; 7 bases match TRBD1. V shed 0 bases and J 6 bases; nucleotides not matched to a gene: 13. The V gene's germline CDR1 is LNHNV and CDR2 YYDKDF (reference sequence). This CDR3 has 18 residues. Here the CDR3 DNA reads TGTGCCACCAGCAGAGATCGAGCCCACAGGGGTAGCGCCGGGGAGCTGTTTTTT. This sequence encodes CATSRDRAHRGSAGELFF.

In this sample, this clone turned up a few times. This chain links TRBV4-3 with TRBJ1-4; D uncertain. The CDR3 runs 14 residues. V dropped 0 bases and J dropped 11 bases, with 13 bases sitting between them. CDR1 is LGHNA, CDR2 YSLEER, per germline. Written as DNA, the CDR3 is TGCGCCAGCAGCCAAGATGGAGGCGTTACGAAACTGTTTTTT. Translating it yields CASSQDGGVTKLFF.

The sample holds a few counts of this clone. This sequence joins TRBV9 and TRBJ2-3; 7 bases map to TRBD2. Germline lookup yields CDR1 SGDLS and CDR2 YYNGEE. With V trimmed by 0 bases and J by 0 bases, 10 bases remained unmatched. CDR3 length: 18 amino acids. This CDR3 reads CASSVEELAGTSTDTQYF. In DNA form, the CDR3 reads TGTGCCAGCAGCGTAGAGGAGTTAGCGGGCACCAGCACAGATACGCAGTATTTT.

This sequence joins TRBV29-1 and TRBJ1-1, with D maybe TRBD1 (5 bases). The CDR3 spans 13 residues. V lost 7 bases and J lost 4, with 16 bases in between. Germline V gene sequence: CDR1 SQVTM, CDR2 ANQGSEA. Here the CDR3 reads CSAQGREVTEAFF. CDR3 nucleotides: TGCAGCGCCCAAGGCAGGGAGGTCACTGAAGCTTTCTTT.

The rearrangement uses TRBV11-2 and TRBJ2-6; D is ambiguous. The germline V gene encodes CDR1 SGHAT and CDR2 FQNNGV. Trimming shortened V by 1 base and J by 0 bases, and 7 bases separated the two germline ends. CDR3 length: 16 residues. This CDR3 is CASSLGVISGANVLTF. The CDR3 nucleotides read TGTGCCAGCAGCTTAGGTGTCATCTCTGGGGCCAACGTCCTGACTTTC.

The V call is TRBV4-2, the J call TRBJ2-1, with 10 positions matching TRBD1. The V segment lost 3 bases and the J segment 7 bases; nucleotides outside the gene matches: 21. This CDR3 is built from 20 residues. Germline CDR1 is LGHNA and CDR2 is YNFKEQ. In DNA form, the CDR3 reads TGTGCCAGCAGCCAGACAGGGGGCGCAGGTTTAGCGGGAAGGGGGAATGAGCAGTTCTTC. Amino acids: CASSQTGGAGLAGRGNEQFF.

The chain carries TRBV19 and TRBJ2-1; 10 nucleotides match TRBD1. The CDR3 runs to 16 residues. From germline, CDR1 is LNHDA and CDR2 SQIVND (reference sequence). Trimming at V came to 5 bases and at J to 4 bases, leaving 8 bases not matched to a gene. The CDR3 DNA sequence: TGTGCCAGTAGTCTAAGTAGGGACAGGGGTTACAATGAGCAGTTCTTC. This sequence encodes CASSLSRDRGYNEQFF.

This clone came up a few times. In DNA, the CDR3 is TGTGCCAGCAGTTACTCAGGGGGACAGGGGTGGACTGAAGCTTTCTTT. Its translation: CASSYSGGQGWTEAFF. This rearrangement joins TRBV6-5 to TRBJ1-1, with TRBD1 identical over 10 bases. Germline loops: CDR1 MNHEY, CDR2 SVGAGI. Trimming at V came to 0 bases and at J to 5 bases, leaving 6 bases not matched to a gene. The CDR3 extends over 16 amino acids.

The V and J genes are TRBV7-9 and TRBJ2-5; D is possibly TRBD1 (5 bases). CDR3 length: 17 amino acids. Germline CDR1 SEHNR, CDR2 FQNEAQ (reference sequence). V dropped 5 bases and J dropped 5 bases, with 24 bases sitting between them. The CDR3: CASSLPQGSVLQETQYF. The CDR3 nucleotides are TGTGCCAGCAGCCTCCCCCAGGGATCTGTACTCCAGGAGACCCAGTACTTC.

This chain links TRBV30 with TRBJ2-1; 15 bases agree with TRBD2. The V segment lost 2 bases and the J segment 9 bases; nucleotides outside the gene matches: 2. The CDR3 has 14 amino acids. Per the germline V gene, CDR1 is GTSNPN and CDR2 is SVGIG (reference sequence). The CDR3 spells CAWSTGLAGGEQFF. Here the CDR3 DNA reads TGTGCCTGGAGTACGGGACTAGCGGGAGGTGAGCAGTTCTTC.

The genes are TRBV23-1 and TRBJ2-7; D may be TRBD1 (5 bases). TRBV23-1 is known as an ORF, though its function is uncertain. Trimming stripped 0 bases from V and 4 bases from J, with 16 bases between. This CDR3 comprises 16 residues. The CDR3 sequence is CASSQSILPQGYEQYF. The CDR3 DNA sequence: TGCGCCAGCAGTCAATCTATTCTTCCGCAGGGTTACGAGCAGTACTTC.

The rearrangement links TRBV6-6 to TRBJ2-5; the match to TRBD2 covers 7 bases. J lost 3 bases, V lost 8 bases, and 12 bases had no gene match. Looked up from germline, CDR1 is MNHNY and CDR2 is SVGAGI (reference sequence). The CDR3 has 15 residues. CDR3 residues: CASRLGGSTKETQYF. The CDR3, as DNA: TGTGCCAGCCGTCTGGGGGGGAGCACCAAAGAGACCCAGTACTTC.

A few counts support this clone. The chain employs TRBV27 and TRBJ2-1, with 9 bases that match TRBD1. V shed 8 bases and J 4 bases; nucleotides not matched to a gene: 9. Germline V lookup: CDR1 MNHEY, CDR2 SMNVEV (reference sequence). The length of the CDR3 is 15 residues. CDR3 nucleotide sequence: TGTGCCAGCCAGTCCTCAGGGACAGGGTACAATGAGCAGTTCTTC. It yields the protein CASQSSGTGYNEQFF.

This chain connects TRBV19 to TRBJ1-5; maybe TRBD1 (6 bases). Per germline, CDR1 LNHDA and CDR2 SQIVND (reference sequence). V lost 1 base and J lost 0, with 10 bases in between. CDR3 size: 16 residues. Written as DNA, the CDR3 is TGTGCCAGTAGTATAGTAGGGGACAATAGCAATCAGCCCCAGCATTTT. Protein: CASSIVGDNSNQPQHF.

This chain uses TRBV10-3 with TRBJ2-7; D is possibly TRBD1 (5 bases). Germline V gene lookup returns CDR1 ENHRY and CDR2 SYGVKD. CDR3 length: 13 amino acids. The V end lost 6 bases, the J end lost 2 bases, and 11 bases lay between the germline ends. Here the CDR3 reads CAISLTATYEQYF. Here the CDR3 DNA reads TGTGCCATCAGCTTGACAGCAACCTACGAGCAGTACTTC.